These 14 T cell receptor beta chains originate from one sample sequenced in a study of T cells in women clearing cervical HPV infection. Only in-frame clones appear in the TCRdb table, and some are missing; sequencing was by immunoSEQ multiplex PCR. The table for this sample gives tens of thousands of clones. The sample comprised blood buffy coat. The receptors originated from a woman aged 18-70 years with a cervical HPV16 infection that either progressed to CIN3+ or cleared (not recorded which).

The sequenced CDR3 bases are TGTGCCAGCAGTGGTATGGACAGGATTTTAAACACTGAA. It encodes CASSGMDRILNTE. The CDR3 in its entirety is CASSGMDRILNTEAFF. The chain has TRBV2 and TRBJ1-1, with 7 bases matching TRBD1. The CDR3 goes on 3 residues after the read ends, and that part is filled in from the germline J gene. Germline lookup yields CDR1 SNHLY and CDR2 FYNNEI. The CDR3 has 16 residues. Trimming took 4 bases from V and 2 from J; bases not matched to a gene: 10.

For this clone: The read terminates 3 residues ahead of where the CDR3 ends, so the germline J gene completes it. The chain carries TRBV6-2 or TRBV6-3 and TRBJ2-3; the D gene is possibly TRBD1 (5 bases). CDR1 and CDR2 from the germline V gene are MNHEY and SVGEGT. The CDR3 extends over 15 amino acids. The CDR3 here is CASSYSGQPQETQYF. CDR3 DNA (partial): TGTGCCAGCAGTTACTCGGGGCAGCCTCAAGAGACG.

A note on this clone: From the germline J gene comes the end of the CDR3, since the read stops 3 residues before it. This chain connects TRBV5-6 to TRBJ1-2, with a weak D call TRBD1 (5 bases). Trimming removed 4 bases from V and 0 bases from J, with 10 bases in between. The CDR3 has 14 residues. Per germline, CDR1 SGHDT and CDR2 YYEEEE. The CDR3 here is CASSLRGPNYGYTF. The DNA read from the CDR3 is TGTGCCAGCAGCCTAAGGGGTCCTAACTATGGC.

CDR3 DNA (partial): TGTGCCAGCAGCCAAGGACAGGCCCCGAGTGAAAAA. Protein: CASSQGQAPSEK. The entire CDR3 protein reads CASSQGQAPSEKLFF. The V gene is TRBV7-9, the J gene TRBJ1-4; 7 nucleotides agree with TRBD1. The sequenced fragment ends 3 residues before the CDR3 boundary, so the rest is inferred from the germline J gene. Germline CDR1 is SEHNR and CDR2 is FQNEAQ (reference sequence). The V and J ends lost 5 bases and 7 bases, in that order; junction bases with no gene match: 10. This CDR3 is 15 amino acids long.

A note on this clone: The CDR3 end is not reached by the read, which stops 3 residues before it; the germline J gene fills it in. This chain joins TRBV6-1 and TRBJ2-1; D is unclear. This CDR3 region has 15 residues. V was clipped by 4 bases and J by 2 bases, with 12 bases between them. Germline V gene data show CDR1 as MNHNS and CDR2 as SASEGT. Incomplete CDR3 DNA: TGTGCCAGCAGTGTTCCCACCACAGCCTACAATGAG. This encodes CASSVPTTAYNE. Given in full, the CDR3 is CASSVPTTAYNEQFF.

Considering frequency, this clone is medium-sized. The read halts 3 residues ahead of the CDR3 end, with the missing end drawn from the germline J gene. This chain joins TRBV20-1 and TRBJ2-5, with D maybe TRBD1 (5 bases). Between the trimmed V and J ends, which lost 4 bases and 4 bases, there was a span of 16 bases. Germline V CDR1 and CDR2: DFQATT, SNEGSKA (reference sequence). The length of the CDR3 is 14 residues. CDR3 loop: CSATQRGRVETQYF. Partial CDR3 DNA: TGCAGTGCTACTCAAAGGGGCAGGGTAGAGACC.

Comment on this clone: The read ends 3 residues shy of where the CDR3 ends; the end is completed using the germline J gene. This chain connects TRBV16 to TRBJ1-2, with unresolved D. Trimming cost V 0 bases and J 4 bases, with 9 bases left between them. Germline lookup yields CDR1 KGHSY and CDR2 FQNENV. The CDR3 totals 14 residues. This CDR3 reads CASSQSTPAYGYTF. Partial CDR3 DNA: TGTGCCAGCAGCCAATCCACACCTGCCTATGGC.

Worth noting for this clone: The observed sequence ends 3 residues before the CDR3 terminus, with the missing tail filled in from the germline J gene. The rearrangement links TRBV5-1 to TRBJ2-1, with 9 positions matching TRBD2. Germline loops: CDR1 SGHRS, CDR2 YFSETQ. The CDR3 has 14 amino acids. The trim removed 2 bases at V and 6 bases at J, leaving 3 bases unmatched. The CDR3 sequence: CASSFASGVNEQFF. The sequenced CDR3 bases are TGCGCCAGCAGCTTCGCTAGCGGGGTCAATGAG.

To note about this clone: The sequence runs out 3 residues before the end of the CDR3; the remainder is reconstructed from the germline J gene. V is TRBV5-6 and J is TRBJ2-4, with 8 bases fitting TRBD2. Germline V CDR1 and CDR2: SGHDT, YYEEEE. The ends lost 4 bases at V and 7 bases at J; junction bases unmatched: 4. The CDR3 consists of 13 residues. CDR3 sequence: CASSRAGENIQYF. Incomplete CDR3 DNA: TGTGCCAGCAGCCGAGCGGGGGAGAACATT.

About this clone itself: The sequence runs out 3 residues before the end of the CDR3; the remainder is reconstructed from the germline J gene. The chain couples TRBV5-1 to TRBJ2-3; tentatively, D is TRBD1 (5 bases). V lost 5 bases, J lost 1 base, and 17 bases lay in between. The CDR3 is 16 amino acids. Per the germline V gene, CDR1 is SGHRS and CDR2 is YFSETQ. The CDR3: CASSGGFGHRTDTQYF. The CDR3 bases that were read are TGCGCCAGCAGTGGTGGTTTCGGACACCGCACAGATACG.

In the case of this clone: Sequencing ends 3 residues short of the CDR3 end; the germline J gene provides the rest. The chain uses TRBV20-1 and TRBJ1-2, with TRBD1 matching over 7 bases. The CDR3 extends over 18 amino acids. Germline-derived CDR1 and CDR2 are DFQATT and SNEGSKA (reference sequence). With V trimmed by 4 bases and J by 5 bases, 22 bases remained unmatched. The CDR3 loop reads CSATGQEILFQSWYGYTF. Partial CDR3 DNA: TGCAGTGCTACCGGACAGGAAATTCTTTTCCAGTCTTGGTATGGC.

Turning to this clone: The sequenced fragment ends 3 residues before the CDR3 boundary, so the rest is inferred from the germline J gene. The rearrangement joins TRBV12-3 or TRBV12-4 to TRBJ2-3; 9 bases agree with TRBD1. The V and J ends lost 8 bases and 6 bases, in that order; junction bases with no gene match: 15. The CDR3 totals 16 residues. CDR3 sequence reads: CASVSGTGSRGDTQYF. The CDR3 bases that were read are TGTGCCAGCGTATCCGGGACAGGGTCCCGGGGGGATACG.

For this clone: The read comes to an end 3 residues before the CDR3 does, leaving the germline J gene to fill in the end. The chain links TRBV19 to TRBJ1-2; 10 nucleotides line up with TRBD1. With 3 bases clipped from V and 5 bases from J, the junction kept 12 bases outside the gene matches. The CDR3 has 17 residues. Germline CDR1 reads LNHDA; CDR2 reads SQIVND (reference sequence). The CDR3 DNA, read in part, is TGTGCCAGTAGTATCACCTTAGGGGACAGGGGAAATTATGGC. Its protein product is CASSITLGDRGNYG. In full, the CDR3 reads CASSITLGDRGNYGYTF.

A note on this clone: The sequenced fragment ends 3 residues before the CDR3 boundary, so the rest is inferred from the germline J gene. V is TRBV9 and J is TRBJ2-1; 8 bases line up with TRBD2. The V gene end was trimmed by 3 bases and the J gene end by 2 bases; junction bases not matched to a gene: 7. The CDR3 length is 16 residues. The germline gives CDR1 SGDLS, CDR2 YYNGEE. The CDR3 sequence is CASSESGGLTYNEQFF. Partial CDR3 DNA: TGTGCCAGCAGCGAGAGCGGGGGACTAACCTACAATGAG.